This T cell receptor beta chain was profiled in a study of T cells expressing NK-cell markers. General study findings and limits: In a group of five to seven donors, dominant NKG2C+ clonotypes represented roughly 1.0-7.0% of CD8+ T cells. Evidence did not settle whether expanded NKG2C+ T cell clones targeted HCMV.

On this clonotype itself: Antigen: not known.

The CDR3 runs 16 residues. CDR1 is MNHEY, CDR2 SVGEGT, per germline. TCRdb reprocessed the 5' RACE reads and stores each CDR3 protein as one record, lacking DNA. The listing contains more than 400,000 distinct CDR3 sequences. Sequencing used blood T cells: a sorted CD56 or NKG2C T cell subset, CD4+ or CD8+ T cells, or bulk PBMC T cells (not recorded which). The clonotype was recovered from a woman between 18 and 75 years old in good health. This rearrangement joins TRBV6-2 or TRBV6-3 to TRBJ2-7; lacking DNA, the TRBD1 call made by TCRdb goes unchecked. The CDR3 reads CASSYSRQLSTYEQYF.